These 21 T cell receptor beta chains came from one sample sequenced in a study of T cell changes during pregnancy in multiple sclerosis. Clones were sequenced by immunoSEQ multiplex PCR, and TCRdb holds only the in-frame ones, with some missing. This table holds tens of thousands of clones, 80% to 90% found once. Here the sequenced sample was peripheral blood, taken in the first trimester of pregnancy. The receptors stem from a female donor in good health, enrolled as a control in a pregnancy study.

The CDR3 loop is CASSSGTRKETQYF. The CDR3 DNA follows: TGTGCCAGCAGCTCAGGGACTAGAAAAGAGACCCAGTACTTC. The chain links TRBV11-3 to TRBJ2-5; the match to TRBD2 covers 8 bases. V shed 4 bases, J shed 3 bases, and the junction held 4 bases outside the gene matches. The CDR3 extends over 14 amino acids. Germline CDR1 is SGHNT and CDR2 is YENEEA.

V is TRBV30 and J is TRBJ1-2; the D is unclear. This CDR3 is 15 amino acids long. Trimming stripped 0 bases from V and 4 bases from J, with 15 bases between. CDR1 and CDR2 from the germline V gene are GTSNPN and SVGIG (reference sequence). CDR3 in amino acids: CAWSVRAESLYGYTF. For the CDR3, the DNA is TGTGCCTGGAGTGTGAGGGCAGAAAGTCTCTATGGCTACACCTTC.

The V call is TRBV7-2, the J call TRBJ2-1; D is undetermined. This CDR3 region has 15 residues. Germline CDR1 is SGHTA and CDR2 is FQGNSA. Trimming took off 1 base at V and 6 bases at J, with 13 bases between the two ends. As DNA, the CDR3 is TGTGCCAGCAGCTTAGTAGGCGCGGCCTCCAATGAGCAGTTCTTC. Translated: CASSLVGAASNEQFF.

The chain employs TRBV6-4 and TRBJ2-2, with TRBD2 matching over 8 bases. The CDR3 runs 14 residues. Germline V gives CDR1 MRHNA, CDR2 SNTAGT. Germline trimming cut 2 bases from V and 5 bases from J; bases unmatched to any gene: 1. DNA of the CDR3: TGTGCCAGCAGTGACGCTAGCGGGACCGGGGAGCTGTTTTTT. Translation: CASSDASGTGELFF.

Remarks on this clone: The sample has other DNA sequences that encode this CDR3 too. The chain carries TRBV9 and TRBJ2-7; 7 bases map to TRBD1. The ends lost 4 bases at V and 1 base at J; junction bases unmatched: 5. Germline V gene sequence: CDR1 SGDLS, CDR2 YYNGEE. CDR3 length: 14 amino acids. The CDR3 region has the DNA TGTGCCAGCAGCCCACGGGACAGTTCCTACGAGCAGTACTTC. It codes for CASSPRDSSYEQYF.

The chain recombines TRBV28 with TRBJ2-5, with TRBD1 matching over 7 bases. Germline values: CDR1 MDHEN, CDR2 SYDVKM. The CDR3 loop spans 14 amino acids. After removal of 4 bases from V and 2 bases from J, the junction contained 4 bases not matched to a gene. The CDR3 reads CASSSDRVQETQYF. The DNA for the CDR3 is TGTGCCAGCAGTTCCGACAGGGTACAAGAGACCCAGTACTTC. The whole variable domain, filled in from reference TRBV28 and TRBJ2-5, reads DVKVTQSSRYLVKRTGEKVFLECVQDMDHENMFWYRQDPGLGLRLIYFSYDVKMKEKGDIPEGYSVSREKKERFSLILESASTNQTSMYLCASSSDRVQETQYFGPGTRLLVL.

The rearrangement links TRBV5-6 to TRBJ2-6; the match to TRBD1 covers 11 bases. The germline V gene has CDR1 SGHDT and CDR2 YYEEEE. The J segment lost 3 bases and the V segment lost 0 bases, leaving 8 bases of the junction unmatched. The CDR3 sequence is 19 residues long. The CDR3 region is CASSLGYGQGASGANVLTF. The CDR3 nucleotides are TGTGCCAGCAGCTTGGGATACGGACAGGGGGCGAGTGGGGCCAACGTCCTGACTTTC.

J is TRBJ1-1 and V is TRBV11-2; the D gene is possibly TRBD1 (5 bases). CDR3 size: 14 residues. Germline CDR1 SGHAT, CDR2 FQNNGV. Between the trimmed V and J ends, which lost 5 bases and 4 bases, there was a span of 14 bases. The CDR3 sequence is CASSATQGGTEAFF. The CDR3 DNA sequence: TGTGCCAGCAGCGCGACCCAGGGTGGCACTGAAGCTTTCTTT.

The chain is built from TRBV7-8 and TRBJ2-1; 15 nucleotides match TRBD2. CDR3 length: 16 amino acids. Germline assignment: CDR1 SGHVS and CDR2 FQNEAQ. The V gene end was trimmed by 3 bases and the J gene end by 7 bases; junction bases not matched to a gene: 4. CDR3 sequence: CASSFGLAGGKNEQFF. The CDR3 nucleotides read TGTGCCAGCAGCTTCGGACTAGCGGGGGGGAAAAATGAGCAGTTCTTC. The complete variable domain, with remaining parts taken from reference TRBV7-8 and TRBJ2-1, reads GAGVSQSPRYKVAKRGQDVALRCDPISGHVSLFWYQQALGQGPEFLTYFQNEAQLDKSGLPSDRFFAERPEGSVSTLKIQRTQQEDSAVYLCASSFGLAGGKNEQFFGPGTRLTVL.

V gene TRBV6-5 combines with J gene TRBJ2-5; TRBD2 might be the D (7 bases). V shed 11 bases and J shed 5 bases, with 21 bases lying between them. The CDR3 spans 14 residues. CDR1 is MNHEY and CDR2 is SVGAGI in the germline V gene. CDR3 amino acids: CASEKGGGRETQYF. The CDR3 DNA reads TGTGCCTCCGAAAAAGGGGGGGGGCGGGAGACCCAGTACTTC.

J is TRBJ2-3 and V is TRBV5-4; the match to TRBD2 covers 9 bases. J gave up 2 bases and V 1 base, and 8 bases lay outside the gene matches. CDR3 length equals 17 residues. Per the germline V gene, CDR1 is SGHNT and CDR2 is YYREEE (reference sequence). This chain's CDR3 is CASSLSGGGGPTDTQYF. For the CDR3, the DNA is TGTGCCAGCAGCTTGTCCGGCGGGGGGGGGCCCACAGATACGCAGTATTTT. The variable domain in full, with the rest retrieved from reference TRBV5-4 and TRBJ2-3, is ETGVTQSPTHLIKTRGQQVTLRCSSQSGHNTVSWYQQALGQGPQFIFQYYREEENGRGNFPPRFSGLQFPNYSSELNVNALELDDSALYLCASSLSGGGGPTDTQYFGPGTRLTVL.

The chain is built from TRBV7-9 and TRBJ1-4; perhaps TRBD1 as D (6 bases). Trimming removed 5 bases from V and 3 bases from J, with 16 bases in between. This CDR3 is 16 amino acids long. Germline V gives CDR1 SEHNR, CDR2 FQNEAQ (reference sequence). CDR3: CASSKGGARANEKLFF. In DNA form, the CDR3 reads TGTGCCAGCAGCAAAGGGGGAGCGAGGGCTAATGAAAAACTGTTTTTT.

The chain couples TRBV5-6 to TRBJ2-1; perhaps TRBD2 as D (5 bases). The CDR3 runs to 14 residues. The ends were cut back, 6 bases at V and 2 bases at J, with 12 bases in the middle. Germline V gene data show CDR1 as SGHDT and CDR2 as YYEEEE. The CDR3, as DNA: TGTGCCAGCAACCACGGGGATCCCTACAATGAGCAGTTCTTC. Translation: CASNHGDPYNEQFF.

V and J are TRBV7-3 and TRBJ2-1; D not resolved. The CDR3 length is 15 residues. With 4 bases removed from V and 0 bases from J, the gap between germline ends came to 10 bases. Looked up from germline, CDR1 is SGHTA and CDR2 is FQGTGA. CDR3 sequence reads: CASSSRQSSYNEQFF. CDR3 coding DNA: TGTGCCAGCAGCTCGAGGCAGAGCTCCTACAATGAGCAGTTCTTC.

V gene TRBV28 combines with J gene TRBJ1-2; 7 nucleotides line up with TRBD1. The trim removed 9 bases at V and 1 base at J, leaving 5 bases unmatched. This CDR3 has 13 amino acids. Germline values: CDR1 MDHEN, CDR2 SYDVKM. CDR3 sequence (DNA): TGTGCCAGTATGGGACAGCTTAACTATGGCTACACCTTC. This encodes CASMGQLNYGYTF.

The chain is built from TRBV7-6 and TRBJ1-1; possibly TRBD1 for D (5 bases). The CDR3 consists of 14 residues. CDR1 SGHVS and CDR2 FNYEAQ come from the germline V gene. V was clipped by 6 bases and J by 0 bases, with 11 bases between them. Written as DNA, the CDR3 is TGTGCCAGCAGGGCTGCAGGGTTGAACACTGAAGCTTTCTTT. The encoded protein is CASRAAGLNTEAFF.

This clone was detected only once. V gene TRBV6-5 combines with J gene TRBJ2-3, with TRBD2 identical over 7 bases. The CDR3 runs to 14 residues. Trimming removed 6 bases from V and 0 bases from J; junction bases left unmatched: 3. Per germline, CDR1 MNHEY and CDR2 SVGAGI. The CDR3 here is CASRVSGSTDTQYF. DNA for the CDR3: TGTGCCAGCAGAGTTAGCGGGAGCACAGATACGCAGTATTTT.

The V and J genes are TRBV6-6 and TRBJ2-1; TRBD2 matches at 7 bases. V lost 2 bases to trimming and J lost 10 bases; unmatched junction nucleotides: 11. Per germline, CDR1 MNHNY and CDR2 SVGAGI (reference sequence). CDR3 length equals 15 residues. The CDR3 DNA sequence: TGTGCCAGCAGTTACCTCAGACATGAGCGGGGAGAGCAGTTCTTC. The encoded protein is CASSYLRHERGEQFF.

This chain uses TRBV13 with TRBJ2-7, with 10 bases matching TRBD2. V lost 5 bases, J lost 3 bases, and 4 bases stayed unmatched. Germline V gives CDR1 PRHDT, CDR2 FYEKMQ (reference sequence). The CDR3 totals 14 residues. CDR3 residues: CASSPSGSDYEQYF. As DNA, the CDR3 is TGTGCCAGCAGCCCTAGCGGGAGCGACTACGAGCAGTACTTC. The entire variable domain, with the rest obtained from reference TRBV13 and TRBJ2-7, is as follows: AAGVIQSPRHLIKEKRETATLKCYPIPRHDTVYWYQQGPGQDPQFLISFYEKMQSDKGSIPDRFSAQQFSDYHSELNMSSLELGDSALYFCASSPSGSDYEQYFGPGTRLTVT.

This sequence joins TRBV6-5 and TRBJ2-3, with 8 positions matching TRBD2. This CDR3 is built from 15 residues. V lost 6 bases, J lost 5 bases, and 10 bases stayed unmatched. Germline CDR1 MNHEY, CDR2 SVGAGI. The CDR3 DNA sequence: TGTGCCAGCAGCCTCGCCGGGAGGGCCCAAGATACGCAGTATTTT. This gives the protein CASSLAGRAQDTQYF.

The chain uses TRBV18 and TRBJ1-5, with D possibly being TRBD1 (5 bases). CDR1 is KGHSH and CDR2 is LQKENI in the germline V gene. Trimming took 3 bases from V and 1 from J, leaving 16 bases between them. This CDR3 is built from 17 residues. The CDR3 DNA reads TGTGCCAGCTCACCTGGGGACGGAGGGTTCAGCAATCAGCCCCAGCATTTT. The encoded protein is CASSPGDGGFSNQPQHF.